These T cell receptor beta chains were read from a single sample in a study of brain T cells in children with intractable seizures. The data were produced by immunoSEQ multiplex PCR, yet TCRdb's version contains in-frame clones alone and is incomplete. The sample records about 80,000 clones, under 95% being singletons. Sample: peripheral blood, taken at surgery. These receptors were taken from a girl aged 2 to 9 with Rasmussen encephalitis and intractable seizures. Each CDR3 is given with its conserved first and last residue. The order of the fields is clone size, D gene, J gene, V gene, CDR3 DNA, CDR3 protein. A D gene is named only where the DNA matches it firmly. Rows may omit the clone size; those that give it use once, few, many or a size class.

clone size: -; D gene: TRBD2; J gene: TRBJ2-2; V gene: TRBV5-5; CDR3 DNA: TGTGCCAGCAGCTTGATCTTCTGGACTAGCGTATCCACCGGGGAGCTGTTTTTT; CDR3 protein: CASSLIFWTSVSTGELFF
clone size: -; D gene: -; J gene: TRBJ2-1; V gene: TRBV11-3; CDR3 DNA: TGTGCCAGCAGCTTAGCGGGAGCTTTGGGTGAGCAGTTCTTC; CDR3 protein: CASSLAGALGEQFF
clone size: -; D gene: TRBD1; J gene: TRBJ1-5; V gene: TRBV6-6; CDR3 DNA: TGTGCCAGCAGCTCCGACAGGGGGCAACAGCCCCAGCATTTT; CDR3 protein: CASSSDRGQQPQHF
clone size: few; D gene: -; J gene: TRBJ2-7; V gene: TRBV19; CDR3 DNA: TGTGCCAGTAGTAGGACACTAAACAGCTACGAGCAGTACTTC; CDR3 protein: CASSRTLNSYEQYF
clone size: -; D gene: -; J gene: TRBJ1-6; V gene: TRBV27; CDR3 DNA: TGTGCCAGCAGTTTCCCGAATTCACCCCTCCACTTT; CDR3 protein: CASSFPNSPLHF
clone size: -; D gene: -; J gene: TRBJ2-7; V gene: TRBV4-2; CDR3 DNA: TGTGCCAGCGGGGCAACATCTTCCTACGAGCAGTACTTC; CDR3 protein: CASGATSSYEQYF
clone size: -; D gene: -; J gene: TRBJ2-7; V gene: TRBV11-2; CDR3 DNA: TGTGCCAGCAGCTTACTGAACGAGCGGGGACAGAGGACCTACGAGCAGTACTTC; CDR3 protein: CASSLLNERGQRTYEQYF
clone size: -; D gene: -; J gene: TRBJ1-1; V gene: TRBV5-1; CDR3 DNA: TGCGCCAGCAGCTTGACAGGCACTGAAGCTTTCTTT; CDR3 protein: CASSLTGTEAFF
clone size: -; D gene: -; J gene: TRBJ2-3; V gene: TRBV6-5; CDR3 DNA: TGTGCCAGCAGTAACGAGGGAGAGGGCCCAGATACGCAGTATTTT; CDR3 protein: CASSNEGEGPDTQYF
clone size: few; D gene: -; J gene: TRBJ1-3; V gene: TRBV2; CDR3 DNA: TGTGCCAGCAGGCCGGGAGGCTCTGGAAACACCATATATTTT; CDR3 protein: CASRPGGSGNTIYF
clone size: -; D gene: -; J gene: TRBJ1-6; V gene: TRBV28; CDR3 DNA: TGTGCCACTTGGGGCGGTCCTAATTCACCCCTCCACTTT; CDR3 protein: CATWGGPNSPLHF
clone size: once; D gene: -; J gene: TRBJ2-7; V gene: TRBV6-1; CDR3 DNA: TGTGCCAGCAGTGAATATGTCAGGGAATCCTACGAGCAGTACTTC; CDR3 protein: CASSEYVRESYEQYF
clone size: -; D gene: TRBD1; J gene: TRBJ1-1; V gene: TRBV30; CDR3 DNA: TGTGCCTGGAGTGGCAGGGGGGGAACTGAAGCTTTCTTT; CDR3 protein: CAWSGRGGTEAFF
clone size: -; D gene: -; J gene: TRBJ1-5; V gene: TRBV6-5; CDR3 DNA: TGTGCCAGCAGTTGGACAGCGGGTTTGAGTCCCCAGCATTTT; CDR3 protein: CASSWTAGLSPQHF
clone size: -; D gene: -; J gene: TRBJ1-2; V gene: TRBV19; CDR3 DNA: TGTGCCAGTAGTGTCGAGAGCAGCCCGGTTGGCTACACCTTC; CDR3 protein: CASSVESSPVGYTF
clone size: -; D gene: -; J gene: TRBJ1-2; V gene: TRBV25-1; CDR3 DNA: TGTGCCAGCAGGGGTGGCTACACCTTC; CDR3 protein: CASRGGYTF
clone size: once; D gene: -; J gene: TRBJ1-2; V gene: TRBV5-5; CDR3 DNA: TGTGCCAGCAGCTCCAGAGCTAACTATGGCTACACCTTC; CDR3 protein: CASSSRANYGYTF
clone size: once; D gene: TRBD2; J gene: TRBJ2-1; V gene: TRBV5-5; CDR3 DNA: TGTGCCAGCAGCTTTATGGCTAGCGGGAGGAGGACCTACAATGAGCAGTTCTTC; CDR3 protein: CASSFMASGRRTYNEQFF
clone size: -; D gene: TRBD2; J gene: TRBJ2-1; V gene: TRBV7-6; CDR3 DNA: TGTGCCAGCAAAAAATGGACTAGCGGGTTCTTCTCCTACAATGAGCAGTTCTTC; CDR3 protein: CASKKWTSGFFSYNEQFF
clone size: once; D gene: TRBD1; J gene: TRBJ2-5; V gene: TRBV11-2; CDR3 DNA: TGTGCCAGCAGCTATGGGACAGGGGAGACCCAGTACTTC; CDR3 protein: CASSYGTGETQYF
clone size: -; D gene: -; J gene: TRBJ2-3; V gene: TRBV29-1; CDR3 DNA: TGCAGCGTTGATACGGCAGCGCAGTATTTT; CDR3 protein: CSVDTAAQYF
clone size: -; D gene: TRBD1; J gene: TRBJ1-4; V gene: TRBV29-1; CDR3 DNA: TGCAGCGTTGAGAGGGACAGAACTAATGAAAAACTGTTTTTT; CDR3 protein: CSVERDRTNEKLFF
clone size: -; D gene: TRBD1; J gene: TRBJ1-2; V gene: TRBV6-2/TRBV6-3; CDR3 DNA: TGTGCCAGCAGTTTACAGGGGGACGGCTATGGCTACACCTTC; CDR3 protein: CASSLQGDGYGYTF
clone size: -; D gene: -; J gene: TRBJ2-6; V gene: TRBV6-5; CDR3 DNA: TGTGCCAGCAGTTCGGCAGGCTTAGGGGCCAACGTCCTGACTTTC; CDR3 protein: CASSSAGLGANVLTF
clone size: -; D gene: TRBD1; J gene: TRBJ2-7; V gene: TRBV18; CDR3 DNA: TGTGCCAGCTCACCGAGACAGGGGACCTACGAGCAGTACTTC; CDR3 protein: CASSPRQGTYEQYF
clone size: -; D gene: -; J gene: TRBJ1-2; V gene: TRBV12-3/TRBV12-4; CDR3 DNA: TGTGCCAGCACCAAGGGCCTGAGCTATGGCTACACCTTC; CDR3 protein: CASTKGLSYGYTF
clone size: -; D gene: -; J gene: TRBJ1-5; V gene: TRBV21-1; CDR3 DNA: TGTGCCAGCAGCAAAGGCTCAACCGGGACAGGGACAGACTATAGCAATCAGCCCCAGCATTTT; CDR3 protein: CASSKGSTGTGTDYSNQPQHF
clone size: -; D gene: -; J gene: TRBJ2-1; V gene: TRBV19; CDR3 DNA: TGTGCCAGTAGTCTCATTTTGAGTGGTGAGCAGTTCTTC; CDR3 protein: CASSLILSGEQFF
clone size: -; D gene: TRBD1; J gene: TRBJ1-2; V gene: TRBV11-2; CDR3 DNA: TGTGCCAGCAGCTTGGGACAGGAGGCATATGGCTACACCTTC; CDR3 protein: CASSLGQEAYGYTF
clone size: -; D gene: -; J gene: TRBJ2-6; V gene: TRBV5-4; CDR3 DNA: TGTGCCAGCAGCTTGGGACCGAGAACCTCTGGGGCCAACGTCCTGACTTTC; CDR3 protein: CASSLGPRTSGANVLTF
clone size: -; D gene: -; J gene: TRBJ2-4; V gene: TRBV12-3/TRBV12-4; CDR3 DNA: TGTGCCAGCAGTTTTGAACGCGATAATCAGTACTTC; CDR3 protein: CASSFERDNQYF
clone size: -; D gene: -; J gene: TRBJ2-7; V gene: TRBV19; CDR3 DNA: TGTGCCAGTAGTCCCCGGGATAGTTACGAGCAGTACTTC; CDR3 protein: CASSPRDSYEQYF
clone size: -; D gene: TRBD1; J gene: TRBJ1-2; V gene: TRBV19; CDR3 DNA: TGTGCCAGTAAATTAAGAACCGGGACAGGGAACTATGGCTACACCTTC; CDR3 protein: CASKLRTGTGNYGYTF
clone size: once; D gene: -; J gene: TRBJ2-1; V gene: TRBV5-8; CDR3 DNA: TGTGCCAGCAGCTTCCACAATGAGCAGTTCTTC; CDR3 protein: CASSFHNEQFF
clone size: -; D gene: -; J gene: TRBJ1-2; V gene: TRBV12-3/TRBV12-4; CDR3 DNA: TGTGCCAGCACCCTTCACGCGGGGGGCGGCTACACCTTC; CDR3 protein: CASTLHAGGGYTF
clone size: -; D gene: TRBD1; J gene: TRBJ1-4; V gene: TRBV7-6; CDR3 DNA: TGTGCCAGCAGCAACAGACAGGGGGCATTAACTAATGAAAAACTGTTTTTT; CDR3 protein: CASSNRQGALTNEKLFF
clone size: -; D gene: -; J gene: TRBJ2-3; V gene: TRBV11-3; CDR3 DNA: TGTGCCAGCAGCCGCAGGAGGGACACAGATACGCAGTATTTT; CDR3 protein: CASSRRRDTDTQYF
clone size: -; D gene: -; J gene: TRBJ2-7; V gene: TRBV30; CDR3 DNA: TGTGCCTGGAAAGAATCTCTTAGCGGCTACGAGCAGTACTTC; CDR3 protein: CAWKESLSGYEQYF
clone size: -; D gene: -; J gene: TRBJ1-6; V gene: TRBV27; CDR3 DNA: TGTGCCAGCAGTCCACGGGGACTAAATAATTCACCCCTCCACTTT; CDR3 protein: CASSPRGLNNSPLHF
clone size: -; D gene: -; J gene: TRBJ2-1; V gene: TRBV3-1/TRBV3-2; CDR3 DNA: TGTGCCAGCAGCCAATTAACAGGGCATGAGCAGTTCTTC; CDR3 protein: CASSQLTGHEQFF
clone size: -; D gene: TRBD1; J gene: TRBJ2-1; V gene: TRBV7-9; CDR3 DNA: TGTGCCAGCAGCCCTAAAGGGGGCCCCGGGATATACAATGAGCAGTTCTTC; CDR3 protein: CASSPKGGPGIYNEQFF